This T cell receptor beta chain was profiled in a study of early T cells in non-severe SARS-CoV-2 infection. This clonotype was counted between two and nine times. TCRdb reprocessed the 5' RACE reads via MiXCR and lists one record per CDR3 protein. The data contain over 70,000 distinct CDR3 sequences, roughly 14% of them singletons. CDR1 is KGHSH, CDR2 LQKENI, per germline. The trim removed 6 bases at V and 2 bases at J, leaving 4 bases unmatched. The CDR3 covers 13 residues. V is TRBV18 and J is TRBJ2-7, with 7 nucleotides matching TRBD1. This receptor was identified in an adult who was a healthcare worker with PCR-confirmed SARS-CoV-2 infection or an uninfected control (not recorded which). The sample taken for sequencing was whole blood. This CDR3 is CASSPGQTYEQYF. The CDR3 bases are TGTGCCAGCTCGCCGGGACAGACCTACGAGCAGTACTTC.